The entry that follows covers one T cell receptor beta chain sequence. The antigen remains unidentified. The data were taken from a study of T cell responses to AZD1222 COVID-19 vaccine. Whole-study context: Pooling covered second doses at about 4 or about 12 weeks.

Clones were read by immunoSEQ multiplex PCR, and TCRdb kept only the in-frame ones, dropping some. The sample consists of 55,000 to 80,000 clones, over 70% of them appearing once. Whole-study results and caveats: Unmutated regions of variants are reportedly targeted by nearly half of spike-specific TCRs. Females outnumbered males among donors, who were mostly white British; clonal diversity was possibly underestimated.

Germline V gene lookup returns CDR1 SEHNR and CDR2 FQNEAQ (reference sequence). This CDR3 contains 14 residues. Trimming left V 5 bases short and J 3 bases short, with 13 bases between. This specimen was peripheral blood, taken on day 0 of AZD1222 vaccination. V gene TRBV7-9 combines with J gene TRBJ1-1; a weak D match, TRBD1 (6 bases). This TCR derives from an adult in good health. The DNA for the CDR3 is TGTGCCAGCAGCCCCTCGAGGGGGGACACTGAAGCTTTCTTT. This gives the protein CASSPSRGDTEAFF. Full variable domain (remainder filled in from reference TRBV7-9 and TRBJ1-1): DTGVSQNPRHKITKRGQNVTFRCDPISEHNRLYWYRQTLGQGPEFLTYFQNEAQLEKSRLLSDRFSAERPKGSFSTLEIQRTEQGDSAMYLCASSPSRGDTEAFFGQGTRLTVV.